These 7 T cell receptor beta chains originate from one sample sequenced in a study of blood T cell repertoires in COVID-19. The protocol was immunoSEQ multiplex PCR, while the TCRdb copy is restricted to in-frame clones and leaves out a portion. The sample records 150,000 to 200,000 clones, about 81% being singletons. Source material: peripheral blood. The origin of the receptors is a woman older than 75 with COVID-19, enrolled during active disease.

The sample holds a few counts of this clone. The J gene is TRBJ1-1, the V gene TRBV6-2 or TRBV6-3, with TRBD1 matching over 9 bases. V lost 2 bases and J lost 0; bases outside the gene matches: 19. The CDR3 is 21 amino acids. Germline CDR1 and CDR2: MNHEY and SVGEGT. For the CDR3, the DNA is TGTGCCAGCAGTTACGGCCCCTGGCCCGGGACAGGGTGGGGGATGAACACTGAAGCTTTCTTT. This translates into CASSYGPWPGTGWGMNTEAFF.

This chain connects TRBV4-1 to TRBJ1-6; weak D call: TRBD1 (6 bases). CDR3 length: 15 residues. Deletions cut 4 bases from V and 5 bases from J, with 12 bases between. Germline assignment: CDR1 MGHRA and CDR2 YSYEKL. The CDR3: CASSPRRGDNSPLHF. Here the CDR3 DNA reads TGCGCCAGCAGCCCCCGCAGGGGAGATAATTCACCCCTCCACTTT.

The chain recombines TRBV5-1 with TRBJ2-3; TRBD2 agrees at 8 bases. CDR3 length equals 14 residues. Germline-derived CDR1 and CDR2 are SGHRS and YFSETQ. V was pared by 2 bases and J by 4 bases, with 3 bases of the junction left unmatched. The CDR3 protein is CASSFGAGADTQYF. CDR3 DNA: TGCGCCAGCAGCTTTGGAGCGGGGGCAGATACGCAGTATTTT.

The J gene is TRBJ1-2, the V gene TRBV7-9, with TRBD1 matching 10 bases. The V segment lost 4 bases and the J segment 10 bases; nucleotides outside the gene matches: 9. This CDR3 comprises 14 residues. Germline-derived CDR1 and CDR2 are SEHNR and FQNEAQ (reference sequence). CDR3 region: CASSWTGGPTDYTF. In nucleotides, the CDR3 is TGTGCCAGCAGCTGGACAGGGGGACCTACTGACTACACCTTC. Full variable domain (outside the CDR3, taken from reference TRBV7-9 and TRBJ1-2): DTGVSQNPRHKITKRGQNVTFRCDPISEHNRLYWYRQTLGQGPEFLTYFQNEAQLEKSRLLSDRFSAERPKGSFSTLEIQRTEQGDSAMYLCASSWTGGPTDYTFGSGTRLTVV.

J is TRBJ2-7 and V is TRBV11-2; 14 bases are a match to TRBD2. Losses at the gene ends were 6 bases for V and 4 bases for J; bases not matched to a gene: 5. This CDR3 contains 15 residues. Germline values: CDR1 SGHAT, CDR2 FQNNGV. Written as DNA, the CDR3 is TGTGCCAGCAGACCCGGACTAGCGGGGGGATACGAGCAGTACTTC. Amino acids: CASRPGLAGGYEQYF.

In DNA, the CDR3 is TGTGCCATCAGTAATTCTGACTTTTTACATAGACAAGAGACCCAGTACTTC. It specifies CAISNSDFLHRQETQYF. This chain joins TRBV10-3 and TRBJ2-5, with D uncertain. The CDR3 length is 17 residues. CDR1 and CDR2 (germline): ENHRY, SYGVKD. Trimming shortened V by 5 bases and J by 2 bases, and 21 bases separated the two germline ends.

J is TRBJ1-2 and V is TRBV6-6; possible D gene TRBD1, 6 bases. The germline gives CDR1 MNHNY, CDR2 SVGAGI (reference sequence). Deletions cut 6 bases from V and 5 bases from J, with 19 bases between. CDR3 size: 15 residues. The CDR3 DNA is TGTGCCAGCAGGCCGACAGGTCCCTTGGGGTATGGCTACACCTTC. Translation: CASRPTGPLGYGYTF.